This T cell receptor beta chain was sequenced during a study of metastatic and nonmetastatic thyroid tumors. About the study: Malignant and benign thyroid patients had repertoires compared in peripheral blood and tumor or nodule tissue.

Patients underwent thyroid surgery, and none had received any treatment before it. The study, taken as a whole, reports: Reportedly, malignant thyroid tumors had significantly higher TCR beta diversity than benign nodules, in blood and tumor.

As processed by the authors: The distant-metastasis classifier for papillary thyroid cancer was built from CDR3 differences across clinicopathological groups. TCRdb re-called clones via MiXCR from the PCR reads. These V and J calls rely on TCRdb rather than the paper's analysis. Here the sample spans over 12,000 clones, roughly 25% being singletons. This clone was detected many times. Its antigen is unknown. V was shortened by 4 bases and J by 0 bases, with 16 bases between the two germline ends. The CDR3 loop spans 16 amino acids. Germline lookup yields CDR1 SGHKS and CDR2 YYEKEE (reference sequence).

Sequenced: tumor tissue. The sequence was collected from a female donor with papillary thyroid cancer or a benign thyroid nodule (not recorded which). Some clones in this sample may be carry-over from other donors' samples. V and J are TRBV5-5 and TRBJ1-1; no clear D. The CDR3 nucleotides are TGTGCCAGCAGCGAGGAAACCAGAGCCGTGAACACTGAAGCTTTCTTT. Translating it yields CASSEETRAVNTEAFF.